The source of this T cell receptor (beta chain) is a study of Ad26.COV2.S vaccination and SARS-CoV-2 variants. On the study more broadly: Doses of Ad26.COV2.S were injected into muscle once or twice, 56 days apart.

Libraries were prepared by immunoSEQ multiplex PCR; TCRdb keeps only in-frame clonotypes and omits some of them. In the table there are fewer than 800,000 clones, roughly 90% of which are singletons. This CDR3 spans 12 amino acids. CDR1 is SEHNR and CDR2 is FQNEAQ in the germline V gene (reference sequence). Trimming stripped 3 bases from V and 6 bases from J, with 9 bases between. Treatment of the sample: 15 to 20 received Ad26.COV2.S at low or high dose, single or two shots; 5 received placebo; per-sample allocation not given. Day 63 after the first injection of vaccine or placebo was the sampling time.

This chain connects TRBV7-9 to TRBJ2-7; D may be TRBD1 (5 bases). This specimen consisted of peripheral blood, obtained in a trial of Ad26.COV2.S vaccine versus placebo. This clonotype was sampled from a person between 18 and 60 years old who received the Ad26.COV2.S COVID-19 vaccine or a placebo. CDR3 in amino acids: CASSFQGGEQYF. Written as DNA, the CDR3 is TGTGCCAGCAGCTTTCAGGGTGGCGAGCAGTACTTC.